Shown below are 8 T cell receptor beta chains from a single sample sequenced in a study of early T cells in non-severe SARS-CoV-2 infection. TCRdb reanalysed the 5' RACE reads using MiXCR and keeps one entry per CDR3 protein. The sample has 25,000 to 30,000 distinct CDR3 sequences, around 6% seen once. This specimen was whole blood, taken at baseline. The receptors were gathered from an adult who was a healthcare worker with PCR-confirmed SARS-CoV-2 infection or an uninfected control (not recorded which).

This clonotype was counted at least ten times. As DNA, the CDR3 is TGTGCCAGCAGCTTAGAAGGGCTAAACAATGAGCAGTTCTTC. It is translated as CASSLEGLNNEQFF. The chain has TRBV11-2 and TRBJ2-1; D gene ambiguous. Trimming removed 0 bases from V and 5 bases from J, with 8 bases in between. The CDR3 has 14 residues. Looked up from germline, CDR1 is SGHAT and CDR2 is FQNNGV.

The CDR3 here is CASSSSKSSYEQYF. In nucleotides, the CDR3 is TGTGCCAGCAGCTCGTCGAAGAGCTCCTACGAGCAGTACTTC. The chain has TRBV5-4 and TRBJ2-7, with D unclear. V lost 3 bases and J lost 0, with 10 bases in between. The CDR3 is made up of 14 amino acids. The germline CDR1 and CDR2 sequences are SGHNT and YYREEE (reference sequence).

This clonotype showed up many times. V gene TRBV6-5 combines with J gene TRBJ1-2; the match to TRBD1 covers 7 bases. V shed 5 bases and J 8 bases; nucleotides not matched to a gene: 11. Germline-derived CDR1 and CDR2 are MNHEY and SVGAGI. The CDR3 spans 14 residues. The CDR3 sequence is CASSPRQGVAGYTF. The CDR3, as DNA: TGTGCCAGCAGTCCCCGACAGGGCGTCGCGGGCTACACCTTC.

This clonotype was detected only a few times. V gene TRBV4-1 combines with J gene TRBJ1-5; maybe TRBD1 (6 bases). The CDR3 covers 16 residues. Germline assignment: CDR1 MGHRA and CDR2 YSYEKL. The ends were cut back, 1 base at V and 7 bases at J, with 17 bases in the middle. CDR3 region: CASSQAGPGVWQPQHF. Here the CDR3 DNA reads TGCGCCAGCAGCCAAGCGGGGCCAGGGGTATGGCAGCCCCAGCATTTT.

The sample holds many counts of this clonotype. This rearrangement joins TRBV5-1 to TRBJ1-1; D remains ambiguous. CDR3 length: 12 residues. V was pared by 1 base and J by 3 bases, with 4 bases between. Germline V gene data show CDR1 as SGHRS and CDR2 as YFSETQ. CDR3 in amino acids: CASSLSDTEAFF. CDR3 in DNA: TGCGCCAGCAGCTTGTCGGACACTGAAGCTTTCTTT.

This clonotype was counted many times. V gene TRBV20-1 combines with J gene TRBJ1-5; D possibly corresponds to TRBD1 (5 bases). The ends were cut back, 4 bases at V and 3 bases at J, with 13 bases in the middle. This CDR3 comprises 14 residues. CDR1 is DFQATT, CDR2 SNEGSKA, per germline (reference sequence). The CDR3 DNA follows: TGCAGTGCTACTCTAGGGGAGGCCAATCAGCCCCAGCATTTT. Its translation: CSATLGEANQPQHF.

This clonotype came up many times. The chain joins TRBV4-1 to TRBJ2-7; 8 positions match TRBD2. Trimming removed 7 bases from V and 7 bases from J; junction bases left unmatched: 12. The CDR3 is 14 amino acids. Looked up from germline, CDR1 is MGHRA and CDR2 is YSYEKL. The CDR3 nucleotides are TGCGCCAGCATCCCCCGGGGGGGGCCGGAGGAGCAGTACTTC. Encoded protein: CASIPRGGPEEQYF.

This clonotype was detected ten times or more. The chain has TRBV10-3 and TRBJ2-1; 8 nucleotides align to TRBD2. V shed 0 bases and J 6 bases; nucleotides not matched to a gene: 4. This CDR3 is built from 15 residues. CDR1 and CDR2 from the germline V gene are ENHRY and SYGVKD. CDR3 region: CAISESRGASNEQFF. The CDR3, as DNA: TGTGCCATCAGTGAGTCGCGGGGGGCTTCCAATGAGCAGTTCTTC.